This T cell receptor (beta chain) was recorded in a study of T cell responses to AZD1222 COVID-19 vaccine. Trimming took 3 bases from V and 6 from J, leaving 10 bases between them. Germline CDR1 LGHDT, CDR2 YNNKEL (reference sequence). CDR3 length: 13 amino acids. Measured with immunoSEQ multiplex PCR; TCRdb has only the in-frame clones, and not every one. The table records 130,000 or so clones, around 92% of them present only once. The chain joins TRBV3-1 (or the pseudogene TRBV3-2) to TRBJ2-3; no firm D call. The TCR comes from an adult who received the AZD1222 COVID-19 vaccine. The input for sequencing was peripheral blood, taken 28 days after the second AZD1222 dose. Here the CDR3 reads CASSQAGVDTQYF. The CDR3 nucleotides read TGTGCCAGCAGCCAGGCAGGTGTGGATACGCAGTATTTT.